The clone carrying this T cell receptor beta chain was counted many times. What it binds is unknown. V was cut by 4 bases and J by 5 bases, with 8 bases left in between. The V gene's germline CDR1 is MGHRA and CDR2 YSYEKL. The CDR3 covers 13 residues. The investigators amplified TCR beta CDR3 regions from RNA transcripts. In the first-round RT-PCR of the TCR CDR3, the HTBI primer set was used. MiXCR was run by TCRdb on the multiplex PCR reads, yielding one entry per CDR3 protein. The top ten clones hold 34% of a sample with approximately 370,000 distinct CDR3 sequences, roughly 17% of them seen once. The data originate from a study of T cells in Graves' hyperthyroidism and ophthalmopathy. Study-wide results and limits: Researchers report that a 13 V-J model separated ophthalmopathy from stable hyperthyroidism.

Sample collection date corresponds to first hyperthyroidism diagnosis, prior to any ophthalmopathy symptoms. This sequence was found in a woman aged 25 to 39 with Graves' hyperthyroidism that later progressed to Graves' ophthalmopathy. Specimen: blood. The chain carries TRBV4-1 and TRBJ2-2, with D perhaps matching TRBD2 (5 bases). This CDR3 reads CASSPGITGELFF. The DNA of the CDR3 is TGCGCCAGCAGCCCGGGGATTACCGGGGAGCTGTTTTTT.